These T cell receptor beta chains were read from a single sample in a study of CD8 T cells in ankylosing spondylitis. In TCRdb, the 5' RACE reads were re-called with MiXCR into one record per CDR3 protein. The table lists roughly 700,000 distinct CDR3 sequences, roughly 19% of them singletons, with roughly a fifth in the top ten. Sequenced input: blood, either unsorted or a sorted T cell fraction (not recorded which). Receptor source: a male donor with ankylosing spondylitis. Each CDR3 is given without its conserved first and last residue. D genes are given only for firm matches. Clone size is stated in some rows and not others, as once, few, many or a class when expanded.

CDR3,length,D,J,size,V
AISDLGSGNTGELF,14,NA,TRBJ2-2,NA,TRBV10-3
ASSQGQGAEAF,11,NA,TRBJ1-1,few,TRBV4-2
ASSTSPDTQY,10,NA,TRBJ2-3,few,TRBV7-3
ASSGGVAGEQY,11,TRBD2,TRBJ2-7,few,TRBV7-7
ASSQELAGGYTEAF,14,TRBD1,TRBJ1-1,few,TRBV4-1
AIRAAYNSPLH,11,NA,TRBJ1-6,few,TRBV10-3
ASSQTGSSVEQY,12,TRBD1,TRBJ2-7,NA,TRBV12-3/TRBV12-4
ASSFYRAGQPQH,12,NA,TRBJ1-5,NA,TRBV28
SARPHRDRYNEQF,13,NA,TRBJ2-1,NA,TRBV20-1
ATSDSTGTGGTDTQY,15,TRBD1,TRBJ2-3,NA,TRBV24-1
SARDRMLVSTDTQY,14,NA,TRBJ2-3,NA,TRBV20-1
SAKPAGLGLFGGYT,14,NA,TRBJ1-2,NA,TRBV20-1
ASSLMGQGSYNEQF,14,TRBD1,TRBJ2-1,NA,TRBV7-2
ASSLARDRGNEKLF,14,TRBD1,TRBJ1-4,NA,TRBV7-2
SARLAGVADTQY,12,TRBD2,TRBJ2-3,few,TRBV20-1
ASSSSSGGWDEQY,13,TRBD2,TRBJ2-7,NA,TRBV27
SARDPSGSSYEQY,13,TRBD2,TRBJ2-7,few,TRBV20-1
ASSAPGDRPYTGELF,15,TRBD1,TRBJ2-2,NA,TRBV9
ASSPFASNEQY,11,NA,TRBJ2-7,NA,TRBV19
ASSLGGKSTDTQY,13,NA,TRBJ2-3,few,TRBV7-2
ASGSRITEAF,10,NA,TRBJ1-1,few,TRBV6-1
ASSPPQTSGQEQY,13,TRBD2,TRBJ2-7,NA,TRBV18
ASSLGYMNTEAF,12,NA,TRBJ1-1,many,TRBV12-3/TRBV12-4